A single sample gave rise to the 24 T cell receptor beta chains below, sequenced in a study of blood T cell repertoires in COVID-19. Profiled with immunoSEQ multiplex PCR; TCRdb holds only in-frame clones, not every one. Altogether approximately 260,000 clones are present, 85% to 95% being singletons, with the ten largest covering approximately 2%. Sequenced material: PBMCs or T cells enriched from blood (not recorded which). Receptors were obtained from a woman aged 18-30 years who had recovered from COVID-19.

The chain employs TRBV28 and TRBJ2-1, with 7 bases fitting TRBD2. The CDR3 spans 17 residues. Germline CDR1 reads MDHEN; CDR2 reads SYDVKM. V was clipped by 4 bases and J by 0 bases; unmatched bases: 9. CDR3 DNA sequence: TGTGCCAGCAGTTCCGGGATGGGCGGGAGCTCCTACAATGAGCAGTTCTTC. Amino acids: CASSSGMGGSSYNEQFF.

This clone was seen once. The genes are TRBV28 and TRBJ1-5; D is unclear. The V end was cut by 3 bases, the J end by 0 bases, with 9 bases between. CDR1 MDHEN and CDR2 SYDVKM come from the germline V gene. The CDR3 covers 15 residues. The CDR3: CASSFRGNSNQPQHF. The DNA for the CDR3 is TGTGCCAGCAGTTTTCGGGGTAATAGCAATCAGCCCCAGCATTTT.

The chain couples TRBV18 to TRBJ2-7; D not resolved. Germline assignment: CDR1 KGHSH and CDR2 LQKENI. The CDR3 totals 13 residues. Trimming took 6 bases from V and 3 from J, leaving 12 bases between them. In DNA, the CDR3 is TGTGCCAGCTCGGCTAGTTCTAGCTACGAGCAGTACTTC. This sequence encodes CASSASSSYEQYF.

The CDR3: CATRPSGGGDTQYF. For the CDR3, the DNA is TGTGCCACCCGCCCTAGCGGGGGGGGTGATACGCAGTATTTT. This chain uses TRBV24-1 with TRBJ2-3, with TRBD2 matching 12 bases. Trimming cost V 9 bases and J 6 bases; bases outside gene matches: 6. Germline V gives CDR1 KGHDR, CDR2 SFDVKD. The CDR3 has 14 residues.

This chain connects TRBV10-3 to TRBJ1-1, with TRBD1 identical over 11 bases. V lost 0 bases to trimming and J lost 6 bases; unmatched junction nucleotides: 3. The length of the CDR3 is 15 residues. Germline V gives CDR1 ENHRY, CDR2 SYGVKD. The CDR3 nucleotides read TGTGCCATCAGTGAGTCCGGGACAGGGGGAGCTGAAGCTTTCTTT. Residues: CAISESGTGGAEAFF.

This chain joins TRBV4-1 and TRBJ1-1; 9 nucleotides line up with TRBD1. CDR1 is MGHRA, CDR2 YSYEKL, per germline. CDR3 length: 16 amino acids. V lost 3 bases, J lost 6 bases, and 11 bases stayed unmatched. The CDR3 sequence: CASSHVRRQGGAEAFF. As DNA, the CDR3 is TGCGCCAGCAGCCACGTTAGAAGACAGGGGGGTGCTGAAGCTTTCTTT.

CDR3 sequence reads: CASSPRQGNHNEQFF. Here the CDR3 DNA reads TGTGCCAGCAGCCCACGACAGGGTAACCACAATGAGCAGTTCTTC. This chain joins TRBV7-6 and TRBJ2-1, with TRBD1 matching 7 bases. This CDR3 contains 15 residues. The trim removed 5 bases at V and 5 bases at J, leaving 9 bases unmatched. In germline, CDR1 is SGHVS, CDR2 FNYEAQ.

The chain is built from TRBV6-2 or TRBV6-3 and TRBJ1-5; 7 nucleotides match TRBD1. The J segment lost 9 bases and the V segment lost 6 bases, leaving 8 bases of the junction unmatched. The CDR3 is 13 residues long. In germline, CDR1 is MNHEY, CDR2 SVGEGT. The CDR3 sequence is CASSRQGDRPQHF. CDR3 coding DNA: TGTGCCAGCAGCAGACAGGGAGATCGGCCCCAGCATTTT.

This clone was detected once. In DNA, the CDR3 is TGTGCCAGCAGCTCGTCCGGGACAGGCATGAACACTGAAGCTTTCTTT. This encodes CASSSSGTGMNTEAFF. This chain connects TRBV7-8 to TRBJ1-1; 8 bases fit TRBD1. This CDR3 has 16 amino acids. The germline V gene has CDR1 SGHVS and CDR2 FQNEAQ. V lost 4 bases to trimming and J lost 0 bases; unmatched junction nucleotides: 7.

The rearrangement joins TRBV5-1 to TRBJ2-3; tentative D call: TRBD1 (6 bases). CDR3 size: 13 residues. V was cut by 6 bases and J by 2 bases, with 10 bases left in between. CDR1 and CDR2 from the germline V gene are SGHRS and YFSETQ. The CDR3 nucleotides are TGCGCCAGCAACCAGGGGCACACAGATACGCAGTATTTT. This gives the protein CASNQGHTDTQYF.

This sequence joins TRBV6-4 and TRBJ1-1, with 11 bases matching TRBD1. The V gene end was trimmed by 4 bases and the J gene end by 6 bases; junction bases not matched to a gene: 7. The CDR3 is 15 residues long. Germline V gene lookup returns CDR1 MRHNA and CDR2 SNTAGT. CDR3 residues: CASSAGRDRGAEAFF. The CDR3 DNA reads TGTGCCAGCAGTGCCGGTCGGGACAGGGGGGCTGAAGCTTTCTTT.

The CDR3 DNA sequence: TGCGCCAGCAGCCAAGACCGGGACAGGGGCAATTCACCCCTCCACTTT. Protein: CASSQDRDRGNSPLHF. The gene calls are TRBV4-1 and TRBJ1-6, with 10 positions matching TRBD1. Unmatched junction bases numbered 3, after V lost 0 bases and J lost 7 bases. The CDR3 is 16 amino acids. Germline CDR1 MGHRA, CDR2 YSYEKL.

The V call is TRBV11-1, the J call TRBJ2-3; TRBD1 is a possible D gene (6 bases). This CDR3 is 15 amino acids long. The germline V and J ends were trimmed by 3 bases and 4 bases, with 14 bases remaining between them. CDR1 is SGHAT, CDR2 FQDESV, per germline (reference sequence). CDR3: CASSFQGLSPDTQYF. The CDR3 bases are TGTGCCAGCAGCTTCCAGGGGTTGTCCCCAGATACGCAGTATTTT.

V is TRBV2 and J is TRBJ2-2; 7 positions match TRBD1. This CDR3 has 14 amino acids. J lost 7 bases, V lost 6 bases, and 8 bases had no gene match. Germline V lookup: CDR1 SNHLY, CDR2 FYNNEI. CDR3 residues: CASSLDRVSGELFF. The CDR3 DNA is TGTGCCAGCAGCCTAGACAGGGTGAGCGGGGAGCTGTTTTTT.

The chain uses TRBV18 and TRBJ1-2; TRBD1 agrees at 9 bases. The CDR3 has 18 residues. Losses at the gene ends were 2 bases for V and 1 base for J; bases not matched to a gene: 11. The germline gives CDR1 KGHSH, CDR2 LQKENI. CDR3 DNA sequence: TGTGCCAGCTCACCAATACCGGGACAGGGAATCCTTAACTATGGCTACACCTTC. Translated, it gives CASSPIPGQGILNYGYTF.

The DNA for the CDR3 is TGTGCCAGCAGTGACTCGGGGACATCAGTGTCAGATACGCAGTATTTT. Its translation is CASSDSGTSVSDTQYF. The genes are TRBV6-4 and TRBJ2-3; D perhaps matches TRBD1 (6 bases). The CDR3 extends over 16 amino acids. V lost 0 bases and J lost 4, with 14 bases in between. The germline CDR1 and CDR2 sequences are MRHNA and SNTAGT.

The rearrangement uses TRBV5-4 and TRBJ2-1; 7 bases match TRBD2. The CDR3 loop spans 15 amino acids. Germline V CDR1 and CDR2: SGHNT, YYREEE (reference sequence). V lost 0 bases and J lost 4; bases outside the gene matches: 4. CDR3 loop: CASSLDGSGYNEQFF. In DNA, the CDR3 is TGTGCCAGCAGCTTGGATGGTAGCGGGTACAATGAGCAGTTCTTC.

This chain connects TRBV11-2 to TRBJ2-5; 12 bases are shared with TRBD2. The CDR3 runs to 14 residues. Losses at the gene ends were 7 bases for V and 5 bases for J; bases not matched to a gene: 5. Germline CDR1 and CDR2: SGHAT and FQNNGV. The CDR3, as DNA: TGTGCCAGCAATCTAGCGGGGGGGCAGGAGACCCAGTACTTC. Its protein product is CASNLAGGQETQYF.

The chain links TRBV28 to TRBJ1-1; TRBD1 might be the D (5 bases). Trimming removed 10 bases from V and 1 base from J, with 10 bases in between. Per germline, CDR1 MDHEN and CDR2 SYDVKM. The CDR3 is 12 residues long. The CDR3 loop is CAIKRGNTEAFF. The CDR3 region has the DNA TGTGCCATCAAAAGGGGGAACACTGAAGCTTTCTTT.

The chain is built from TRBV6-2 or TRBV6-3 and TRBJ2-7; D is possibly TRBD2 (5 bases). The germline V gene has CDR1 MNHEY and CDR2 SVGEGT. The length of the CDR3 is 15 residues. V dropped 6 bases and J dropped 0 bases, with 15 bases sitting between them. The CDR3 sequence is CASSPTGFRSYEQYF. The CDR3 DNA reads TGTGCCAGCAGCCCTACGGGGTTTCGCTCCTACGAGCAGTACTTC.

The chain has TRBV10-1 and TRBJ2-7, with a possible D match to TRBD2 (5 bases). The germline gives CDR1 WNHNN, CDR2 SYGVQD (reference sequence). The CDR3 extends over 13 amino acids. V lost 4 bases and J lost 4, with 11 bases in between. CDR3 bases: TGCGCCAGCAGTGCCGGGGATGGTTACGAGCAGTACTTC. Encoded protein: CASSAGDGYEQYF.

This chain joins TRBV7-6 and TRBJ2-5; 8 bases align to TRBD1. Germline lookup yields CDR1 SGHVS and CDR2 FNYEAQ. The CDR3 has 14 amino acids. After removal of 5 bases from V and 5 bases from J, the junction contained 7 bases not matched to a gene. This CDR3 is CASSPETGVETQYF. In nucleotides, the CDR3 is TGTGCCAGCAGCCCAGAGACAGGGGTGGAGACCCAGTACTTC.

This chain connects TRBV7-6 to TRBJ1-5; TRBD1 might be the D (6 bases). CDR3 length: 14 residues. Germline-derived CDR1 and CDR2 are SGHVS and FNYEAQ. V was shortened by 6 bases and J by 8 bases, with 17 bases between the two germline ends. The CDR3 nucleotides are TGTGCCAGCAGTGAGACGACAGGCGTAGAGCCCCAGCATTTT. Its translation is CASSETTGVEPQHF.

This rearrangement joins TRBV10-3 to TRBJ1-1; D gene unclear. Trimming removed 6 bases from V and 4 bases from J, with 21 bases in between. Germline loops: CDR1 ENHRY, CDR2 SYGVKD. CDR3 size: 16 residues. This CDR3 reads CAIRPDGGSLSTEAFF. CDR3 DNA: TGTGCCATCAGGCCTGATGGAGGGAGTTTGAGCACTGAAGCTTTCTTT.